The 15 T cell receptor beta chains below were found in one sample sequenced in a study of T-cell memory formation after mild COVID-19. TCRdb called the 5' RACE reads again in MiXCR, with one record for every CDR3 protein. The sample lists hundreds of thousands of distinct CDR3 sequences, approximately 8% seen once, with less than 25% in the top ten. Input material: PBMCs or a T cell subset sorted from them (not recorded which). These receptors came from a man between 18 and 35 years old who had mild COVID-19 (a few samples of this study predate the infection). Cell type and time point are not known.

The chain recombines TRBV5-6 with TRBJ2-7, with TRBD1 identical over 12 bases. The CDR3 consists of 15 residues. The V gene's germline CDR1 is SGHDT and CDR2 YYEEEE. V dropped 4 bases and J dropped 7; count of bases not matched to a gene: 9. CDR3 nucleotide sequence: TGTGCCAGCAGCGTGGGACAGGGGGCCACGGGAGAGCAGTACGTC. Protein sequence: CASSVGQGATGEQYV.

Many counts were recorded for this clonotype. The rearrangement links TRBV30 to TRBJ2-7; 9 bases map to TRBD1. Germline lookup yields CDR1 GTSNPN and CDR2 SVGIG (reference sequence). The J segment lost 2 bases and the V segment lost 4 bases, leaving 9 bases of the junction unmatched. The CDR3 length is 15 residues. The CDR3 here is CAWTRGTGITYEQYF. Here the CDR3 DNA reads TGTGCCTGGACCCGGGGGACAGGGATAACCTACGAGCAGTACTTC.

This clonotype has at least ten counts. Compared with germline, one end of the junction differs, possibly owing to a read error. This chain links TRBV5-1 with TRBJ2-2; TRBD1 might be the D (6 bases). Germline CDR1 reads SGHRS; CDR2 reads YFSETQ. The CDR3 sequence is 13 residues long. This CDR3 is CASSLQGTGELFF. The CDR3 DNA sequence: TGTGCCAGCAGTTTACAGGGCACCGGGGAGCTGTTTTTT.

The chain uses TRBV18 and TRBJ1-1, with D perhaps matching TRBD1 (5 bases). CDR3 length: 13 amino acids. The germline V gene has CDR1 KGHSH and CDR2 LQKENI. Trimming removed 3 bases at V and 4 bases at J, with 9 bases between. The CDR3 here is CASSPTGTTEAFF. In nucleotides, the CDR3 is TGTGCCAGCTCACCGACCGGGACCACTGAAGCTTTCTTT.

This clonotype turned up a few times. The rearrangement uses TRBV6-2 or TRBV6-3 and TRBJ1-1; 7 bases match TRBD1. CDR3 length: 19 residues. Germline trimming cut 6 bases from V and 0 bases from J; bases unmatched to any gene: 19. Germline CDR1 reads MNHEY; CDR2 reads SVGEGT. CDR3 amino acids: CASSSNKRTGVLLNTEAFF. The CDR3 DNA reads as TGTGCCAGCAGCTCAAATAAAAGGACAGGCGTTCTTTTGAACACTGAAGCTTTCTTT.

The genes are TRBV6-5 and TRBJ1-6, with 7 nucleotides matching TRBD1. The junction had 6 bases not matched to a gene; V was cut back by 9 bases and J by 10 bases. The CDR3 has 12 residues. Germline V lookup: CDR1 MNHEY, CDR2 SVGAGI. The CDR3 coding sequence is TGTGCCAGTGGGGACAGCCACTCACCCCTCCACTTT. It encodes CASGDSHSPLHF.

This clonotype turned up a few times. This chain joins TRBV7-8 and TRBJ2-2, with 7 bases identical to TRBD1. There are 19 residues in the CDR3. Per the germline V gene, CDR1 is SGHVS and CDR2 is FQNEAQ. V gave up 5 bases and J gave up 1 base; unmatched junction bases: 16. The CDR3 DNA is TGTGCCAGCAGCCATCCCCGTGAGACAGGGCAAGGGAACACCGGGGAGCTGTTTTTT. Translated: CASSHPRETGQGNTGELFF.

This clonotype was counted a few times. The chain employs TRBV28 and TRBJ2-3; possibly TRBD1 or TRBD2 for D (5 bases each). Germline V gene sequence: CDR1 MDHEN, CDR2 SYDVKM. Trimming stripped 4 bases from V and 1 base from J, with 9 bases between. The CDR3 loop spans 14 amino acids. The CDR3 region is CASSWGRGTDTQYF. CDR3 nucleotide sequence: TGTGCCAGCAGTTGGGGGAGAGGCACAGATACGCAGTATTTT.

This chain joins TRBV5-1 and TRBJ1-2; the D gene is possibly TRBD1 (5 bases). The CDR3 has 15 residues. V was pared by 4 bases and J by 4 bases, with 17 bases between. Germline loops: CDR1 SGHRS, CDR2 YFSETQ. CDR3 nucleotide sequence: TGCGCCAGCAGCCCGGGGACCATTGCGGGCTATGGCTACACCTTC. Its translation is CASSPGTIAGYGYTF.

A few counts support this clonotype. The chain combines TRBV19 with TRBJ1-5; D may be TRBD1 (5 bases). V lost 4 bases, J lost 9 bases, and 16 bases lay in between. Germline-derived CDR1 and CDR2 are LNHDA and SQIVND (reference sequence). This CDR3 is built from 14 residues. CDR3 DNA sequence: TGTGCCAGTAGTACCGGGACGGCGTGGGGGCCCCAGCATTTT. It is translated as CASSTGTAWGPQHF.

The CDR3 sequence is CASSRQESHEQYF. CDR3 DNA: TGTGCCAGCAGTCGACAGGAGTCTCACGAGCAGTACTTC. V usage is TRBV2 and J usage is TRBJ2-7, with a weak D call TRBD1 (6 bases). The length of the CDR3 is 13 residues. The germline CDR1 and CDR2 sequences are SNHLY and FYNNEI. The V gene lost 5 bases and the J gene lost 5 bases, with 13 bases spanning the gap.

This clonotype was seen a few times. CDR3 loop: CASSLVGQGNYGYTF. Here the CDR3 DNA reads TGTGCCAGCAGCTTAGTGGGGCAGGGAAACTATGGCTACACCTTC. The V gene is TRBV7-8, the J gene TRBJ1-2; D possibly corresponds to TRBD1 (5 bases). Trimming removed 1 base at V and 2 bases at J, with 11 bases between. The CDR3 extends over 15 amino acids. The germline V gene encodes CDR1 SGHVS and CDR2 FQNEAQ.

V is TRBV20-1 and J is TRBJ2-7; D gene unclear. CDR3 size: 13 residues. Between the trimmed V and J ends, which lost 8 bases and 3 bases, there was a span of 17 bases. Germline V gene data show CDR1 as DFQATT and CDR2 as SNEGSKA (reference sequence). The DNA for the CDR3 is TGCAGTCTTCCCAGCTCTACAAGCTACGAGCAGTACTTC. It codes for CSLPSSTSYEQYF.

This chain's CDR3 is CASIRTGRTGELFF. DNA for the CDR3: TGTGCCAGCATTCGGACAGGGCGAACCGGGGAGCTGTTTTTT. J is TRBJ2-2 and V is TRBV7-2; 8 nucleotides line up with TRBD1. V was pared by 7 bases and J by 5 bases, with 6 bases of the junction left unmatched. Germline assignment: CDR1 SGHTA and CDR2 FQGNSA. The CDR3 is 14 amino acids.

This clonotype was observed a handful of times. The chain joins TRBV6-2 or TRBV6-3 to TRBJ2-7, with D possibly TRBD2 on 6 matching bases. CDR3 length: 15 residues. V dropped 5 bases and J dropped 1 base, with 15 bases sitting between them. From germline, CDR1 is MNHEY and CDR2 SVGEGT. CDR3: CASSTAGGGSYEQYF. Here the CDR3 DNA reads TGTGCCAGCAGTACCGCTGGTGGGGGGTCCTACGAGCAGTACTTC.